These 15 T cell receptor beta chains share one sample of origin, sequenced in a study of regulatory T cells in long-lasting Graves disease. Time point reported: persistent/refractory GD, antithyroid drugs over 5 years with positive TRAb. The TCR library was made from RNA that had been extracted from PBMCs in TRIzol. Construction of TCR beta libraries relied on iRepertoire HTBI primers and on Arm-PCR targeting CDR3 regions. MiXCR was run by TCRdb on the multiplex PCR reads, yielding one entry per CDR3 protein. Among 700,000 or so distinct CDR3 sequences listed, about 30% were seen once. Sequencing used peripheral blood mononuclear cells (PBMCs), obtained when the disease was refractory, from a patient treated with antithyroid drugs. All receptors come from a female donor with Graves disease.

Worth noting for this clonotype: A junction boundary mismatches the germline segment, possibly from a read error. The rearrangement joins TRBV7-3 to TRBJ2-7; tentatively, D is TRBD1 or TRBD2 (5 bases each). CDR1 and CDR2 (germline): SGHTA, FQGTGA. This CDR3 is built from 13 residues. Here the CDR3 DNA reads TGTGCCAACAGCTTAATATTTGGGGGAGAGCAGTACTTC. It yields the protein CANSLIFGGEQYF.

The chain employs TRBV7-9 and TRBJ1-2; D gene ambiguous. This CDR3 comprises 14 residues. The germline gives CDR1 SEHNR, CDR2 FQNEAQ (reference sequence). Trimming removed 1 base from V and 2 bases from J, with 8 bases in between. For the CDR3, the DNA is TGTGCCAGCAGCTTAGTCGGCGTCAACTATGGCTACACCTTC. Amino acid sequence: CASSLVGVNYGYTF.

The sample holds many counts of this clonotype. V gene TRBV2 combines with J gene TRBJ1-2; D gene ambiguous. Germline CDR1 and CDR2: SNHLY and FYNNEI. The CDR3 loop spans 12 amino acids. V lost 7 bases, J lost 1 base, and 7 bases lay in between. In DNA, the CDR3 is TGTGCCAGCATCGGCGGTAACTATGGCTACACCTTC. Protein sequence: CASIGGNYGYTF.

The chain is built from TRBV10-3 and TRBJ2-7; 8 bases fit TRBD1. The CDR3 spans 13 residues. The V and J ends lost 10 bases and 7 bases, in that order; junction bases with no gene match: 12. Germline CDR1 and CDR2: ENHRY and SYGVKD. DNA for the CDR3: TGTGCCAACCAGGGACAGGCTGTAAGTGAGCAGTACTTC. Protein product: CANQGQAVSEQYF.

There are a few counts of this clonotype. The gene calls are TRBV27 and TRBJ1-3; D possibly corresponds to TRBD1 (6 bases). Per germline, CDR1 MNHEY and CDR2 SMNVEV (reference sequence). This CDR3 has 15 amino acids. Trimming took off 6 bases at V and 3 bases at J, with 15 bases between the two ends. The CDR3 protein is CASRAGQSYGNTIYF. The DNA of the CDR3 is TGTGCCAGCAGGGCAGGACAGTCTTATGGAAACACCATATATTTT.

Note on this clonotype: This may be a read error: a much more frequent sequence differs by one nucleotide. The J gene is TRBJ1-6, the V gene TRBV2; D unclear. V gave up 3 bases and J gave up 10 bases, with 13 bases separating them. This CDR3 has 14 residues. The germline V gene has CDR1 SNHLY and CDR2 FYNNEI. The CDR3 DNA follows: TGTGCCAGCAGTGAGTCCGCTAACCGATCACCCCTCCACTTT. Translation gives CASSESANRSPLHF.

The sample holds many counts of this clonotype. The chain joins TRBV2 to TRBJ2-2; 8 nucleotides agree with TRBD2. The CDR3 loop spans 18 amino acids. Germline trimming cut 1 base from V and 6 bases from J; bases unmatched to any gene: 13. Germline V gene sequence: CDR1 SNHLY, CDR2 FYNNEI. CDR3 coding DNA: TGTGCCAGCAGTGAAGTGCAGGCGGGAGGTTTTTTCCCCGGGGAGCTGTTTTTT. Translating gives CASSEVQAGGFFPGELFF.

The V gene is TRBV5-1, the J gene TRBJ2-2; 9 bases align to TRBD1. The CDR3 runs to 15 residues. With 4 bases clipped from V and 5 bases from J, the junction kept 6 bases outside the gene matches. CDR1 and CDR2 from the germline V gene are SGHRS and YFSETQ. CDR3 nucleotides: TGCGCCAGCAGCCAACTAGGACAGGGGACCGGGGAGCTGTTTTTT. Amino acids: CASSQLGQGTGELFF.

This clonotype was detected ten times or more. The V and J genes are TRBV28 and TRBJ1-6, with D possibly matching TRBD1 (6 bases). This CDR3 is 13 amino acids long. CDR1 MDHEN and CDR2 SYDVKM come from the germline V gene. V dropped 4 bases and J dropped 7 bases, with 8 bases sitting between them. Here the CDR3 DNA reads TGTGCCAGCAGTTCTACAGGGAATTCACCCCTCCACTTT. It specifies CASSSTGNSPLHF.

CDR3 loop: CASRATGEGNTEAFF. The CDR3 DNA reads TGTGCCAGCAGAGCCACAGGGGAAGGGAACACTGAAGCTTTCTTT. The chain couples TRBV6-1 to TRBJ1-1; 7 nucleotides match TRBD1. Germline values: CDR1 MNHNS, CDR2 SASEGT. Losses at the gene ends were 6 bases for V and 1 base for J; bases not matched to a gene: 8. This CDR3 spans 15 amino acids.

A single count supports this clonotype. The rearrangement links TRBV4-1 to TRBJ1-2; TRBD1 matches at 7 bases. This CDR3 contains 15 residues. Germline CDR1 MGHRA, CDR2 YSYEKL. Trimming cost V 0 bases and J 4 bases; bases outside gene matches: 5. CDR3 amino acids: CASSQEEGAGYGYTF. The CDR3 DNA follows: TGCGCCAGCAGCCAAGAGGAGGGGGCCGGCTATGGCTACACCTTC.

This clonotype was detected many times. The rearrangement uses TRBV28 and TRBJ1-2; no reliable D call. The CDR3 length is 13 residues. Germline V CDR1 and CDR2: MDHEN, SYDVKM. V was cut by 6 bases and J by 8 bases, with 16 bases left in between. CDR3 in DNA: TGTGCCAGCAGCTATACACTGGCCTTCGGCTACACCTTC. It is translated as CASSYTLAFGYTF.

This clonotype was counted ten times or more. This chain connects TRBV12-3 or TRBV12-4 to TRBJ1-1, with D possibly matching TRBD1 (5 bases). The CDR3 loop spans 14 amino acids. V lost 7 bases to trimming and J lost 1 base, with 13 bases between them. In DNA form, the CDR3 reads TGTGCCAGCACCGCCCTCAGGGCGAACACTGAAGCTTTCTTT. Translating gives CASTALRANTEAFF.

The V and J genes are TRBV6-1 and TRBJ1-1; D possibly corresponds to TRBD1 (6 bases). V was pared by 8 bases and J by 10 bases, with 14 bases between. The CDR3 contains 11 residues. The germline gives CDR1 MNHNS, CDR2 SASEGT. This CDR3 is CASQGSHGAFF. CDR3 in DNA: TGTGCCAGCCAGGGGAGCCATGGAGCTTTCTTT.

The CDR3 nucleotides are TGTGCCATTCACCCAACCGGGTACGCGTACGAGCAGTACTTC. It is translated as CAIHPTGYAYEQYF. V usage is TRBV12-3 or TRBV12-4 and J usage is TRBJ2-7; D is ambiguous. The CDR3 length is 14 residues. V lost 10 bases and J lost 4, with 20 bases in between.